This T cell receptor beta chain emerged from a study of vaccination effects on CD4 cells after COVID-19. Study-wide context: Each participant was administered two doses of either the BNT162b2 or the mRNA-1273 vaccine. General study findings and limits: Researchers report that only 1 of 255 vaccine-induced clones in healthy vaccinees cross-reacted with common cold coronaviruses. Convalescent patients were scarce, and early post-infection timepoints were absent.

An approximately ten-day culture period preceded the isolation of CD4+ T cells. People in the vaccine group had not been infected with SARS-CoV-2 before, and their nucleocapsid antibodies were negative. About this clone itself: As yet, its antigen is unknown.

Profiling relied on immunoSEQ multiplex PCR, and the TCRdb table lists in-frame clones only, not all of them. The sample holds 70,000 or so clones, over 60% seen once. Germline V gene sequence: CDR1 LNHNV, CDR2 YYDKDF (reference sequence). The CDR3 has 11 residues. The ends were cut back, 0 bases at V and 8 bases at J, with 4 bases in the middle. The rearrangement joins TRBV15 to TRBJ1-2, with D unresolved. The input for sequencing was CD4+ T cells from PBMCs cultured without peptide, taken before COVID-19 vaccination. This clonotype was sampled from a human donor who received a COVID-19 vaccine. Here the CDR3 DNA reads TGTGCCACCAGCAGAGAAGGAGGCTACACCTTC. Amino acid sequence: CATSREGGYTF.